Below, one T cell receptor beta chain is given with its context. Its cognate antigen is unknown. Both 60 Vbeta primers and 13 Jbeta primers went into the PCR. The repertoire was sequenced with immunoSEQ multiplex PCR; TCRdb's copy has only in-frame clones and lacks some. Of 200,000 or so clones in the sample, roughly 80% are singletons; the top ten hold 15% to 17%. The data derive from a study of cytomegalovirus exposure and HLA in healthy donors. The study's findings and limits: Later analysis identified several of the most significant clusters that appeared linked to common viral pathogens. Solely CMV serostatus was available to characterize immune exposure.

The origin of this receptor is a man between 40 and 49 years old in good health and CMV-seronegative. Sequencing was done on a sample of PBMCs.

CDR3 nucleotide sequence: TGCGCCAGCAGGGGGGAGGGACGGAGTTCCTACAATGAGCAGTTCTTC. Its protein is CASRGEGRSSYNEQFF. The chain combines TRBV5-1 with TRBJ2-1; 7 nucleotides align to TRBD2. Germline V CDR1 and CDR2: SGHRS, YFSETQ. The CDR3 spans 16 residues. Trimming took 5 bases from V and 1 from J; bases not matched to a gene: 9. The full variable domain, completed using reference TRBV5-1 and TRBJ2-1, is KAGVTQTPRYLIKTRGQQVTLSCSPISGHRSVSWYQQTPGQGLQFLFEYFSETQRNKGNFPGRFSGRQFSNSRSEMNVSTLELGDSALYLCASRGEGRSSYNEQFFGPGTRLTVL.